This T cell receptor beta chain is from a study of blood T cell repertoires in COVID-19. The method was immunoSEQ multiplex PCR; TCRdb's version includes in-frame clones alone and lacks a portion of them. The sample records roughly 200,000 clones, over 70% being singletons. The receptor was derived from an elderly woman with acute or convalescent COVID-19. Sequenced sample: peripheral blood.

The DNA of the CDR3 is TGTGCCATCAGTGGGGACGGGGGGGCGTATGAGCAGTTCTTC. It yields the protein CAISGDGGAYEQFF. The chain links TRBV10-3 to TRBJ2-1, with TRBD2 matching over 8 bases. V trimming: 4 bases; J trimming: 8 bases; junction bases outside the gene matches: 7. Germline CDR1 is ENHRY and CDR2 is SYGVKD. The CDR3 is 14 amino acids.